Each of the 4 T cell receptor beta chains below was sequenced from the same sample in a study of human T cells and chemical hapten exposure. TCRdb independently ran MiXCR on the RACE reads; one entry per CDR3 protein. The sample records 350,000 to 400,000 distinct CDR3 sequences, 5.1% being singletons. Noted time point: pre-sensitization, week 0. Sample treatment: therapeutic diphenylcyclopropenone sensitization with weekly scalp DPC. The specimen was whole blood, collected in connection with sensitization to the hapten diphenylcyclopropenone (DPC). These receptor sequences come from a woman aged 45-59 years with alopecia areata. Some clones in this sample may be carry-over from other donors' samples.

This clonotype was detected many times. The J gene is TRBJ2-4, the V gene TRBV2; weak D call: TRBD1 (6 bases). The CDR3 consists of 14 residues. Germline CDR1 SNHLY, CDR2 FYNNEI. V was pared by 1 base and J by 9 bases, with 13 bases between. The CDR3 region is CASSEVGQGTIQYF. CDR3 nucleotide sequence: TGTGCCAGCAGTGAAGTGGGGCAGGGGACCATTCAGTACTTC. The full variable domain, its missing parts supplied by reference TRBV2 and TRBJ2-4, is EPEVTQTPSHQVTQMGQEVILRCVPISNHLYFYWYRQILGQKVEFLVSFYNNEISEKSEIFDDQFSVERPDGSNFTLKIRSTKLEDSAMYFCASSEVGQGTIQYFGAGTRLSVL.

In this sample, this clonotype turned up many times. The chain links TRBV5-1 to TRBJ2-3; no clear D. Trimming took off 0 bases at V and 1 base at J, with 9 bases between the two ends. This CDR3 region has 15 residues. CDR1 and CDR2 from the germline V gene are SGHRS and YFSETQ. CDR3 loop: CASSLAYRRTDTQYF. The CDR3 nucleotides are TGCGCCAGCAGCTTGGCCTACCGACGCACAGATACGCAGTATTTT.

This clonotype was recorded a few times. The chain combines TRBV20-1 with TRBJ1-5; 8 positions match TRBD1. The CDR3 runs to 15 residues. In germline, CDR1 is DFQATT, CDR2 SNEGSKA (reference sequence). V lost 2 bases, J lost 3 bases, and 6 bases stayed unmatched. The CDR3 nucleotides are TGCAGTGCTAGACGGACAGGGAGGTTCAATCAGCCCCAGCATTTT. Translated, it gives CSARRTGRFNQPQHF.

V and J are TRBV7-2 and TRBJ2-1; 9 bases are shared with TRBD2. The germline CDR1 and CDR2 sequences are SGHTA and FQGNSA. Trimming took 1 base from V and 4 from J; bases not matched to a gene: 5. There are 16 residues in the CDR3. The DNA of the CDR3 is TGTGCCAGCAGCTTAGTGGCGGGAGGGCAGTACAATGAGCAGTTCTTC. Its protein product is CASSLVAGGQYNEQFF.